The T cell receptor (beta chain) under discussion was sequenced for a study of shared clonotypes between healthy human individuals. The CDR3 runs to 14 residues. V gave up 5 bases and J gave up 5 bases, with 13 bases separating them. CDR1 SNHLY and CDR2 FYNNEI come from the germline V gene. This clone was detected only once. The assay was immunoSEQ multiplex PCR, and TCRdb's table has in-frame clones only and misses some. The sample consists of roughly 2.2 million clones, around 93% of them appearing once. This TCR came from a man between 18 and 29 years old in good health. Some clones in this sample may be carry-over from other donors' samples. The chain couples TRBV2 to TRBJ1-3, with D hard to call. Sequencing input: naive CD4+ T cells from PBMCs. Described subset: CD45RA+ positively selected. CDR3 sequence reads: CASSPGPSRNTIYF. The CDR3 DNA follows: TGTGCCAGCAGTCCAGGACCCTCCCGAAACACCATATATTTT.